This T cell receptor beta chain was profiled in a study of OX40 agonist ivuxolimab in advanced cancers. Study background: Patients in dose escalation had liver, melanoma, kidney or head and neck cancers. Partial responses were achieved by three patients, one with hepatocellular carcinoma and two with cutaneous melanoma.

Study conclusions and caveats: Researchers did not establish what antigens the expanded peripheral T cells target.

On cycle 4 day 1 and cycle 7 day 1, as well as at baseline, blood was sampled. CDR3 size: 16 residues. V lost 3 bases, J lost 4 bases, and 8 bases stayed unmatched. Germline V CDR1 and CDR2: KGHSH, LQKENI. Points on this clone: Its target is unknown.

Produced via immunoSEQ multiplex PCR; TCRdb's table is partial and in-frame only. The sample has 41,000 or so clones, approximately 87% seen once. The sequenced sample was CD4+ or CD8+ T cells sorted from blood, obtained in a trial of the OX40 agonist ivuxolimab. The chain is built from TRBV18 and TRBJ1-2, with 10 bases aligning to TRBD1. The clonotype comes from an adult with an advanced solid tumor such as melanoma, head and neck, liver or kidney cancer. The CDR3 is CASSPGTGARVYGYTF. The CDR3 DNA reads as TGTGCCAGCTCACCGGGGACAGGGGCAAGGGTCTATGGCTACACCTTC.